This record covers a single T cell receptor (beta chain). Its antigen is unknown. Base qualities are missing; no much larger clone stands one base away. Libraries were built with the immunoSEQ multiplex PCR assay. Sourced from immuneACCESS, this table was stored by TCRdb with only in-frame sequences that have V and J called. A share of the clones is absent; for the studies checked, an unresolved V gene accounts for under half, and the remainder has no known explanation. The sample contains some 760,000 clones, approximately 83% of them found a single time. The top ten constitute 0.008% to 0.011% of the sample. The germline V gene yields MNHNS for CDR1 and SASEGT for CDR2. Relative to germline, V is 3 bases shorter and J is 5 bases shorter, with 14 bases between their ends. CDR3 length: 15 amino acids, cysteine to phenylalanine. Here the CDR3 DNA is all that survives: 45 bases in frame from base 1. This record belongs to a study of shared T cell receptors in the human thymus (dated by TCRdb to 2020 to 2022). A note on the overall study: The study examined how self-reactive, shared T-cell receptor alpha chains are generated in the human thymus.

A further study also used this sample, focusing on human thymus T cells. As the second publication notes: Immunologically healthy infants undergoing open corrective cardiac surgery for congenital heart defects in Finland were used as donors. Thymus tissue was obtained as surgical resects removed during corrective cardiac surgery. V and J gene segment usage appeared biased in both thymic and peripheral blood repertoires. According to the related research, thymic TCR repertoires were highly overlapping among unrelated individuals. The study used roughly 8 infant thymus samples plus four related peripheral blood samples to characterize TCR alpha and beta repertoires. The infant donors were about 6 to 244 days old, and the cohort included five to seven males and two females. After being mechanically released from the tissue, thymocytes were kept at -70 degrees C in pellets of about 10-33 million cells. A QIAsymphony instrument was used to extract genomic DNA from frozen cell pellets. TCRB and TCRAD loci were amplified from a standardized quantity of quality-controlled genomic DNA using the immunoSEQ multiplex PCR assay. Amplicons spanned the V(D)J region at a length sufficient to cover the CDR3 and identify V and J genes. Through the commercial immunoSEQ service, the amplicons were sequenced on an Illumina platform. Primer bias and sequencing errors were corrected using previously described methods, and TCRAD and TCRB definitions followed the IMGT database. Analysis of the repertoires was done with immunoSEQ Analyzer 3.0 and VDJTools and included basic statistics, V/J segment usage, diversity estimates, rarefaction and pairwise overlap. Diversity was estimated with Chao1, ChaoE, Efron-Thisted, Shannon and inverse Simpson indices, and also on datasets down-sampled to the smallest sample. For repertoire overlap, CDR3 nucleotide sequence, V gene and J gene had to match strictly, and clustering was done by Jaccard-based multidimensional scaling. On average, thymus samples yielded around 800,000 unique TCRB clonotypes, whereas blood samples yielded 75,000 to 95,000.

The chain is encoded by TRBV6-1 joined to TRBJ1-5, and possibly TRBD1, on 5 matching bases. This clonotype was sampled from a girl under three years old with a congenital heart defect. Donor details come from another sample of the same person, matched by shared clones. The sequenced sample consisted of thymocytes. The nucleotide sequence is given as TGTGCCAGCAGTGATCAGCCCCTCAGGGATCAGCCCCAGCATTTT. Translated, this gives CASSDQPLRDQPQHF.